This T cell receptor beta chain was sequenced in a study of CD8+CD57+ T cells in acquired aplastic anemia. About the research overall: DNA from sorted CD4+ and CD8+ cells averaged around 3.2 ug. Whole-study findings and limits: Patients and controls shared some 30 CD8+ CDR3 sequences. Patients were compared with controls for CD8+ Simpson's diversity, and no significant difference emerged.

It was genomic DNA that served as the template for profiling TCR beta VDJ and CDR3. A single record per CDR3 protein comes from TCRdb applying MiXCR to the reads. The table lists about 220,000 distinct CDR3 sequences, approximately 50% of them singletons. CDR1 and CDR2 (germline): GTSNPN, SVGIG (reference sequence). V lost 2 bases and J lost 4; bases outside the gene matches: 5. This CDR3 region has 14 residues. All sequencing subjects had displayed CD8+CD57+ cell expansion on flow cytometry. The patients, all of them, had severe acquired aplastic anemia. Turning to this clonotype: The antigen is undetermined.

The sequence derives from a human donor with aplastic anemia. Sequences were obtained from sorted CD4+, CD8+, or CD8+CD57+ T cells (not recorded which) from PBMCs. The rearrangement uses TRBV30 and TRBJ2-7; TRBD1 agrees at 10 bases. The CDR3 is CAWSSGTGDYEQYF. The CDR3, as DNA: TGTGCCTGGAGTTCCGGGACAGGGGATTACGAGCAGTACTTC.